Each of the 27 T cell receptor beta chains below was sequenced from the same sample in a study of cytomegalovirus exposure and HLA in healthy donors. TCRdb keeps only in-frame clones here, not all; method: immunoSEQ multiplex PCR. The table has hundreds of thousands of clones, roughly 89% seen once. What was sequenced was PBMCs. Receptors originate from a woman between 18 and 29 years old in good health and CMV-seronegative.

CDR3 amino acids: CASSLESSGEPDGTQYF. CDR3 bases: TGTGCCAGCAGCTTAGAATCTAGCGGGGAGCCCGACGGGACCCAGTACTTC. The gene calls are TRBV7-7 and TRBJ2-5; 9 nucleotides match TRBD2. CDR3 length equals 17 residues. V dropped 1 base and J dropped 7; count of bases not matched to a gene: 13. Germline CDR1 SSHAT, CDR2 FNYEAQ (reference sequence). Looking up the rest from reference TRBV7-7 and TRBJ2-5 gives the full variable domain: GAGVSQSPRYKVTKRGQDVTLRCDPISSHATLYWYQQALGQGPEFLTYFNYEAQPDKSGLPSDRFSAERPEGSISTLTIQRTEQRDSAMYRCASSLESSGEPDGTQYFGPGTRLLVL.

This clone came up once. The chain carries TRBV28 and TRBJ1-5; D not certain. Per germline, CDR1 MDHEN and CDR2 SYDVKM. Trimming pared 3 bases from V and 5 bases from J, leaving 17 bases between. The CDR3 is 16 residues long. The CDR3 protein is CASSFFFIRGDQPQHF. CDR3 sequence (DNA): TGTGCCAGCAGTTTTTTCTTCATTCGGGGAGATCAGCCCCAGCATTTT.

V and J are TRBV11-2 and TRBJ2-4; 12 nucleotides align to TRBD2. With V trimmed by 6 bases and J by 1 base, 7 bases remained unmatched. The CDR3 sequence is 17 residues long. CDR1 is SGHAT and CDR2 is FQNNGV in the germline V gene. CDR3 nucleotide sequence: TGTGCCAGCAGTTCTCTAGCGGGGGGGCTTGCCAAAAACATTCAGTACTTC. Translating gives CASSSLAGGLAKNIQYF. Drawing the rest from reference TRBV11-2 and TRBJ2-4, the complete variable domain is EAGVAQSPRYKIIEKRQSVAFWCNPISGHATLYWYQQILGQGPKLLIQFQNNGVVDDSQLPKDRFSAERLKGVDSTLKIQPAKLEDSAVYLCASSSLAGGLAKNIQYFGAGTRLSVL.

This rearrangement joins TRBV2 to TRBJ1-2; D unclear. The CDR3 totals 13 residues. Germline V gene data show CDR1 as SNHLY and CDR2 as FYNNEI. The ends were cut back, 4 bases at V and 8 bases at J, with 14 bases in the middle. CDR3 sequence reads: CASSAMRLRGYTF. The CDR3 DNA follows: TGTGCCAGCAGTGCAATGCGGTTACGAGGCTACACCTTC.

The gene calls are TRBV2 and TRBJ2-1; 8 bases align to TRBD2. V shed 3 bases and J 2 bases; nucleotides not matched to a gene: 0. The CDR3 runs 14 residues. CDR1 and CDR2 from the germline V gene are SNHLY and FYNNEI. The CDR3 sequence is CASSETSAYNEQFF. In DNA, the CDR3 is TGTGCCAGCAGTGAGACTAGCGCCTACAATGAGCAGTTCTTC.

This clone has only a few counts. The rearrangement uses TRBV27 and TRBJ2-1; weak D call: TRBD2 (6 bases). The CDR3 spans 13 residues. V dropped 4 bases and J dropped 3 bases, with 7 bases sitting between them. Per the germline V gene, CDR1 is MNHEY and CDR2 is SMNVEV (reference sequence). DNA of the CDR3: TGTGCCAGCAGTTACGGGGGCTACAATGAGCAGTTCTTC. Its protein is CASSYGGYNEQFF.

The count of this clone is one. The chain carries TRBV30 and TRBJ1-4, with D possibly TRBD1 on 6 matching bases. Deletions cut 5 bases from V and 8 bases from J, with 15 bases between. The V gene's germline CDR1 is GTSNPN and CDR2 SVGIG (reference sequence). The CDR3 is 13 amino acids. CDR3 nucleotide sequence: TGTGCCTGGGCCGGGACCCAGGGGGAAAAACTGTTTTTT. This codes for CAWAGTQGEKLFF.

The V and J genes are TRBV6-1 and TRBJ2-2; 7 bases are a match to TRBD1. The CDR3 is 15 amino acids. Germline V gene sequence: CDR1 MNHNS, CDR2 SASEGT. Trimming cost V 6 bases and J 3 bases; bases outside gene matches: 7. CDR3 DNA: TGTGCCAGCAGCGTTAGACAGGGCCACACCGGGGAGCTGTTTTTT. Its protein product is CASSVRQGHTGELFF.

V is TRBV27 and J is TRBJ2-1, with a tentative D call TRBD2 (6 bases). Trimming pared 5 bases from V and 0 bases from J, leaving 14 bases between. The germline gives CDR1 MNHEY, CDR2 SMNVEV (reference sequence). This CDR3 has 16 residues. DNA for the CDR3: TGTGCCAGCAGTCTCCACGGGGGTCCCTCCTACAATGAGCAGTTCTTC. The encoded protein is CASSLHGGPSYNEQFF.

This chain connects TRBV18 to TRBJ1-2; maybe TRBD1 (5 bases). This CDR3 comprises 16 residues. V dropped 1 base and J dropped 0 bases, with 12 bases sitting between them. The germline gives CDR1 KGHSH, CDR2 LQKENI. CDR3 bases: TGTGCCAGCTCACCACGGGGGGAAGTCACTAACTATGGCTACACCTTC. Its protein product is CASSPRGEVTNYGYTF.

The CDR3 is CASYGGYTGELFF. For the CDR3, the DNA is TGCGCCAGCTACGGAGGGTACACCGGGGAGCTGTTTTTT. The chain combines TRBV5-1 with TRBJ2-2; D might be TRBD2 (6 bases). The V end lost 7 bases, the J end lost 3 bases, and 10 bases lay between the germline ends. Germline V lookup: CDR1 SGHRS, CDR2 YFSETQ. This CDR3 region has 13 residues.

Here the CDR3 DNA reads TGTGCCAGTAGTATGTACAGGGGGCACAATCAGCCCCAGCATTTT. Translated: CASSMYRGHNQPQHF. V and J are TRBV19 and TRBJ1-5; TRBD1 matches at 9 bases. Germline CDR1 reads LNHDA; CDR2 reads SQIVND (reference sequence). The CDR3 has 15 amino acids. Unmatched junction bases numbered 3, after V lost 3 bases and J lost 3 bases.

The genes are TRBV29-1 and TRBJ1-1; 9 nucleotides align to TRBD1. Trimming cost V 6 bases and J 7 bases; bases outside gene matches: 18. The CDR3 is 16 residues long. Germline CDR1 is SQVTM and CDR2 is ANQGSEA. The CDR3 sequence: CSVAETFLATGGEAFF. CDR3 coding DNA: TGCAGCGTCGCCGAAACCTTCCTCGCGACAGGGGGTGAAGCTTTCTTT.

This chain uses TRBV29-1 with TRBJ2-5; possible D gene TRBD2, 7 bases. CDR3 length equals 13 residues. Looked up from germline, CDR1 is SQVTM and CDR2 is ANQGSEA. V lost 7 bases and J lost 3, with 15 bases in between. The CDR3 nucleotides read TGCAGCGGGGGCCGGGGGGCAGAAGAGACCCAGTACTTC. Protein product: CSGGRGAEETQYF.

This clone has just a few counts. The rearrangement joins TRBV27 to TRBJ2-7; 8 bases agree with TRBD1. Germline V gives CDR1 MNHEY, CDR2 SMNVEV (reference sequence). The ends lost 6 bases at V and 6 bases at J; junction bases unmatched: 7. This CDR3 contains 13 residues. In nucleotides, the CDR3 is TGTGCCAGCAGCCCCGGGACAGGCTCCGAGCAGTACTTC. This sequence encodes CASSPGTGSEQYF.

CDR3 region: CASSLKTGTEAFF. Written as DNA, the CDR3 is TGCGCCAGCAGCTTGAAGACAGGGACTGAAGCTTTCTTT. V usage is TRBV5-1 and J usage is TRBJ1-1, with 7 bases identical to TRBD1. CDR1 SGHRS and CDR2 YFSETQ come from the germline V gene. The CDR3 covers 13 residues. Trimming took 1 base from V and 5 from J; bases not matched to a gene: 2.

This chain links TRBV5-6 with TRBJ1-5, with no clear D. CDR3 length: 17 amino acids. Germline V gene sequence: CDR1 SGHDT, CDR2 YYEEEE. V shed 4 bases and J shed 0 bases, with 17 bases lying between them. The CDR3 coding sequence is TGTGCCAGCAGCCTCAACCAGGTGCCCTATAGCAATCAGCCCCAGCATTTT. Its protein is CASSLNQVPYSNQPQHF. The variable domain in full, with the rest retrieved from reference TRBV5-6 and TRBJ1-5, is DAGVTQSPTHLIKTRGQQVTLRCSPKSGHDTVSWYQQALGQGPQFIFQYYEEEERQRGNFPDRFSGHQFPNYSSELNVNALLLGDSALYLCASSLNQVPYSNQPQHFGDGTRLSIL.

V is TRBV5-1 and J is TRBJ2-5; 9 nucleotides align to TRBD2. Germline V gene lookup returns CDR1 SGHRS and CDR2 YFSETQ. V was clipped by 1 base and J by 1 base; unmatched bases: 5. The CDR3 is 16 residues long. The DNA of the CDR3 is TGCGCCAGCAGCTTGTTCCTAGCGGGGTTCCAAGAGACCCAGTACTTC. Translation: CASSLFLAGFQETQYF.

The chain is built from TRBV2 and TRBJ1-4, with 9 bases that match TRBD1. V gave up 0 bases and J gave up 6 bases; unmatched junction bases: 5. The CDR3 extends over 16 amino acids. Germline assignment: CDR1 SNHLY and CDR2 FYNNEI. The CDR3 reads CASSEALDRGDEKLFF. The CDR3 nucleotides read TGTGCCAGCAGTGAAGCCCTGGACAGGGGAGATGAAAAACTGTTTTTT.

The chain links TRBV4-1 to TRBJ1-6, with TRBD1 matching over 8 bases. The germline gives CDR1 MGHRA, CDR2 YSYEKL. Losses at the gene ends were 0 bases for V and 5 bases for J; bases not matched to a gene: 9. The CDR3 runs 18 residues. The CDR3 is CASSQEGRGHRDNSPLHF. In DNA, the CDR3 is TGCGCCAGCAGCCAAGAGGGCAGGGGGCATCGGGATAATTCACCCCTCCACTTT.

The chain carries TRBV30 and TRBJ2-7; TRBD1 agrees at 9 bases. V shed 2 bases, J shed 3 bases, and the junction held 5 bases outside the gene matches. The CDR3 spans 14 residues. The V gene's germline CDR1 is GTSNPN and CDR2 SVGIG (reference sequence). CDR3 in DNA: TGTGCCTGGAGTAGGGACAGGGAACTCTACGAGCAGTACTTC. As protein: CAWSRDRELYEQYF. Complete variable domain (other parts from reference TRBV30 and TRBJ2-7): SQTIHQWPATLVQPVGSPLSLECTVEGTSNPNLYWYRQAAGRGLQLLFYSVGIGQISSEVPQNLSASRPQDRQFILSSKKLLLSDSGFYLCAWSRDRELYEQYFGPGTRLTVT.

The CDR3 sequence: CASSPSRDEKLFF. For the CDR3, the DNA is TGTGCCAGCAGTCCCTCGAGGGATGAAAAACTGTTTTTT. V is TRBV11-2 and J is TRBJ1-4, with D hard to call. Per germline, CDR1 SGHAT and CDR2 FQNNGV. Trimming removed 6 bases at V and 6 bases at J, with 11 bases between. This CDR3 comprises 13 residues.

V is TRBV7-3 and J is TRBJ2-1; TRBD1 agrees at 7 bases. The germline gives CDR1 SGHTA, CDR2 FQGTGA. Trimming removed 5 bases from V and 0 bases from J; junction bases left unmatched: 7. CDR3 length: 16 amino acids. The CDR3: CASSRTGTDSYNEQFF. The CDR3 DNA reads TGTGCCAGCAGCCGAACCGGGACAGACTCCTACAATGAGCAGTTCTTC. Drawing the rest from reference TRBV7-3 and TRBJ2-1, the complete variable domain is GAGVSQTPSNKVTEKGKYVELRCDPISGHTALYWYRQSLGQGPEFLIYFQGTGAADDSGLPNDRFFAVRPEGSVSTLKIQRTERGDSAVYLCASSRTGTDSYNEQFFGPGTRLTVL.

The rearrangement links TRBV7-9 to TRBJ2-2; TRBD2 matches at 11 bases. Germline V gene lookup returns CDR1 SEHNR and CDR2 FQNEAQ (reference sequence). CDR3 size: 17 residues. V was pared by 7 bases and J by 3 bases, with 10 bases of the junction left unmatched. The CDR3 loop is CASMSGLAERYTGELFF. The CDR3 DNA follows: TGTGCCAGCATGTCGGGACTAGCGGAGCGGTACACCGGGGAGCTGTTTTTT.

The V call is TRBV19, the J call TRBJ2-6; D perhaps matches TRBD2 (7 bases). In germline, CDR1 is LNHDA, CDR2 SQIVND (reference sequence). With 5 bases removed from V and 2 bases from J, the gap between germline ends came to 19 bases. The CDR3 length is 18 residues. CDR3 DNA sequence: TGTGCCAGTAGTCCGATCGGGGGGCTGGGAACTGGGGCCAACGTCCTGACTTTC. It encodes CASSPIGGLGTGANVLTF.

The CDR3 DNA follows: TGTGCCAGCAGTCCCACCGGAGAGACCCAGTACTTC. As protein: CASSPTGETQYF. This rearrangement joins TRBV27 to TRBJ2-5; no clear D. Deletions cut 5 bases from V and 4 bases from J, with 8 bases between. The germline V gene has CDR1 MNHEY and CDR2 SMNVEV (reference sequence). This CDR3 region has 12 residues.

The genes are TRBV5-6 and TRBJ1-4; D perhaps matches TRBD1 (6 bases). Between the trimmed V and J ends, which lost 4 bases and 7 bases, there was a span of 14 bases. The CDR3 runs 14 residues. Germline V gene sequence: CDR1 SGHDT, CDR2 YYEEEE. CDR3 in DNA: TGTGCCAGCAGCGCCGGGACAAGTGGTGAAAAACTGTTTTTT. Translated: CASSAGTSGEKLFF.